These 14 T cell receptor beta chains were all obtained from the same sample, sequenced in a study of preoperative IRX-2 immunotherapy in early breast cancer. Clones were read by immunoSEQ multiplex PCR, and TCRdb kept only the in-frame ones, dropping some. The sample has about 26,000 clones, roughly four fifths seen once. Noted treatment: preoperative locoregional IRX-2 cytokine immunotherapy. The sequencing used lymph node tissue, collected after IRX-2 immunotherapy. Source of these receptors: a human donor with breast cancer.

The chain couples TRBV28 to TRBJ2-2; TRBD2 is a possible D gene (6 bases). Trimming stripped 5 bases from V and 4 bases from J, with 8 bases between. Germline loops: CDR1 MDHEN, CDR2 SYDVKM. The CDR3 runs to 13 residues. This CDR3 reads CASSRGGTGELFF. The CDR3 nucleotides are TGTGCCAGCAGTAGGGGAGGCACCGGGGAGCTGTTTTTT.

The chain carries TRBV7-7 and TRBJ2-5; a possible D gene is TRBD1 (6 bases). V was shortened by 1 base and J by 4 bases, with 16 bases between the two germline ends. Germline values: CDR1 SSHAT, CDR2 FNYEAQ (reference sequence). The CDR3 runs to 16 residues. The CDR3 sequence: CASSLEGQGKGETQYF. Here the CDR3 DNA reads TGTGCCAGCAGCTTAGAAGGTCAGGGGAAGGGAGAGACCCAGTACTTC.

The V and J genes are TRBV28 and TRBJ1-4, with a tentative D call TRBD1 (6 bases). The germline CDR1 and CDR2 sequences are MDHEN and SYDVKM. The germline V and J ends were trimmed by 3 bases and 8 bases, with 10 bases remaining between them. This CDR3 comprises 13 residues. The CDR3, as DNA: TGTGCCAGCAGTTTGGGGGGCTACGAAAAACTGTTTTTT. This gives the protein CASSLGGYEKLFF.

The chain is built from TRBV6-8 and TRBJ2-2; D ambiguous. Germline assignment: CDR1 MNHGY and CDR2 SAAAGT. V lost 6 bases and J lost 4, with 21 bases in between. The CDR3 has 17 residues. CDR3 DNA sequence: TGTGCCAGCAGCCTAAGGCCTAAAGCGCGAAGCACCGGGGAGCTGTTTTTT. It translates to CASSLRPKARSTGELFF.

This chain joins TRBV10-3 and TRBJ2-2; D uncertain. The CDR3 is 14 amino acids. Trimming took 0 bases from V and 7 from J, leaving 9 bases between them. Germline assignment: CDR1 ENHRY and CDR2 SYGVKD. The CDR3 region is CAISESSLGGELFF. In DNA, the CDR3 is TGTGCCATCAGTGAGTCCAGTCTGGGCGGGGAGCTGTTTTTT.

The chain is built from TRBV5-1 and TRBJ2-6; D is uncertain. Germline CDR1 and CDR2: SGHRS and YFSETQ. V was pared by 0 bases and J by 0 bases, with 7 bases between. This CDR3 is 16 amino acids long. CDR3 amino acids: CASSLVPLSGANVLTF. The CDR3, as DNA: TGCGCCAGCAGCTTGGTTCCTCTCTCTGGGGCCAACGTCCTGACTTTC.

The chain combines TRBV29-1 with TRBJ1-1, with 7 bases aligning to TRBD1. CDR1 and CDR2 (germline): SQVTM, ANQGSEA. This CDR3 has 12 amino acids. Trimming cost V 6 bases and J 5 bases; bases outside gene matches: 6. DNA of the CDR3: TGCAGCGTGGCCCCAGGGGGTACTGAAGCTTTCTTT. Protein sequence: CSVAPGGTEAFF.

This clone appeared a few times. The chain carries TRBV11-3 and TRBJ2-1, with D perhaps being TRBD1 or TRBD2 (6 bases each). The germline V gene has CDR1 SGHNT and CDR2 YENEEA. V was trimmed by 0 bases and J by 1 base, leaving 19 bases between them. The CDR3 runs 19 residues. CDR3 bases: TGTGCCAGCAGCTTAGATCAGGGGACTGTAAGGCGATCCTACAATGAGCAGTTCTTC. As protein: CASSLDQGTVRRSYNEQFF.

This clone was seen only once. The rearrangement links TRBV5-1 to TRBJ2-3, with 10 nucleotides matching TRBD2. Trimming took 0 bases from V and 5 from J; bases not matched to a gene: 6. The CDR3 length is 16 residues. The germline CDR1 and CDR2 sequences are SGHRS and YFSETQ. The CDR3 nucleotides are TGCGCCAGCAGCTTGGGGAGGGCTAGCGGGAGAGATACGCAGTATTTT. This sequence encodes CASSLGRASGRDTQYF.

The chain carries TRBV5-1 and TRBJ1-4; D may be TRBD1 (6 bases). Trimming took 0 bases from V and 10 from J, leaving 19 bases between them. CDR3 length: 16 residues. The V gene's germline CDR1 is SGHRS and CDR2 YFSETQ. This chain's CDR3 is CASSLEFAGAYGKLFF. In nucleotides, the CDR3 is TGCGCCAGCAGCTTGGAGTTTGCAGGGGCTTACGGAAAACTGTTTTTT.

This chain joins TRBV7-5 and TRBJ2-1; the table gives TRBD2 as D, unverified against the DNA. TRBV7-5 is a listed pseudogene. The CDR3 has 15 amino acids. The CDR3, as DNA: TGTGCCAGCAGCTTTTACGGCGGGAGTTACAATGAGCAGTTCTTC. This translates into CASSFYGGSYNEQFF.

The V call is TRBV6-7, the J call TRBJ2-5; D gene unclear. TRBV6-7 is known as an ORF, though its function is uncertain. This CDR3 comprises 11 residues. Deletions cut 7 bases from V and 3 bases from J, with 6 bases between. In nucleotides, the CDR3 is TGTGCCAGCACCACAAAAGAGACCCAGTACTTC. Protein product: CASTTKETQYF.

This clone came up a few times. The V call is TRBV11-3, the J call TRBJ2-5, with D possibly TRBD2 on 6 matching bases. V was clipped by 4 bases and J by 2 bases, with 11 bases between them. CDR1 and CDR2 (germline): SGHNT, YENEEA. The CDR3 sequence is 14 residues long. CDR3 loop: CASSSYSGQETQYF. CDR3 sequence (DNA): TGTGCCAGCAGCTCATATAGCGGACAAGAGACCCAGTACTTC.

The chain carries TRBV14 and TRBJ2-7; 12 bases align to TRBD2. V lost 4 bases and J lost 7; bases outside the gene matches: 8. CDR3 length: 15 residues. The germline V gene encodes CDR1 SGHDN and CDR2 FVKESK. The CDR3 nucleotides are TGTGCCAGCAGCCCGATGGGACTAGCGGGCAGGGAGCAGTACTTC. Its protein is CASSPMGLAGREQYF.